Below are 19 T cell receptor beta chains sequenced from a single sample in a study of OX40 agonist ivuxolimab in advanced cancers. Here immunoSEQ multiplex PCR was the method, and the copy in TCRdb shows in-frame clones only, minus some. The table lists about 20,000 clones, roughly 84% of them singletons. The source was CD4+ or CD8+ T cells sorted from blood, collected in a trial of the OX40 agonist ivuxolimab. The receptors derive from an adult with an advanced solid tumor such as melanoma, head and neck, liver or kidney cancer.

V is TRBV5-6 and J is TRBJ2-5; D call uncertain. The germline CDR1 and CDR2 sequences are SGHDT and YYEEEE. The CDR3 loop spans 17 amino acids. Between the trimmed V and J ends, which lost 0 bases and 5 bases, there was a span of 20 bases. The CDR3 loop reads CASSLGSVSFLRETQYF. In nucleotides, the CDR3 is TGTGCCAGCAGCTTGGGTTCTGTATCTTTTCTGAGGGAGACCCAGTACTTC.

The chain employs TRBV2 and TRBJ2-7, with D maybe TRBD2 (5 bases). There are 16 residues in the CDR3. Trimming cost V 0 bases and J 2 bases, with 14 bases left between them. CDR1 SNHLY and CDR2 FYNNEI come from the germline V gene. The CDR3 nucleotides are TGTGCCAGCAGTGAAGCCTCGGGGTCCGGGGCCTACGAGCAGTACTTC. Amino acid sequence: CASSEASGSGAYEQYF.

This clone came up once. The genes are TRBV11-2 and TRBJ1-4, with 9 bases aligning to TRBD1. V lost 3 bases to trimming and J lost 8 bases; unmatched junction nucleotides: 10. CDR3 length: 16 residues. Germline V lookup: CDR1 SGHAT, CDR2 FQNNGV. The CDR3 here is CASSLGQGGFGEKLFF. The CDR3 nucleotides read TGTGCCAGCAGCTTGGGACAGGGCGGCTTTGGGGAAAAACTGTTTTTT.

The chain carries TRBV5-1 and TRBJ2-7; D is unclear. Trimming left V 1 base short and J 2 bases short, with 4 bases between. The V gene's germline CDR1 is SGHRS and CDR2 YFSETQ. The CDR3 length is 12 residues. CDR3 protein: CASSLLAYEQYF. In nucleotides, the CDR3 is TGCGCCAGCAGCTTGCTGGCCTACGAGCAGTACTTC.

V is TRBV11-2 and J is TRBJ1-3; no definite D call. The CDR3 extends over 16 amino acids. Trimming stripped 2 bases from V and 3 bases from J, with 14 bases between. From germline, CDR1 is SGHAT and CDR2 FQNNGV. CDR3 bases: TGTGCCAGCAGCTTATTAATAGGACCTGTTGGAAACACCATATATTTT. It specifies CASSLLIGPVGNTIYF.

This rearrangement joins TRBV30 to TRBJ1-2; 7 bases align to TRBD1. This CDR3 contains 14 residues. Per the germline V gene, CDR1 is GTSNPN and CDR2 is SVGIG (reference sequence). J was trimmed by 3 bases and V by 0 bases; bases with no gene match: 4. CDR3 sequence: CAWSVRTGHYGYTF. CDR3 in DNA: TGTGCCTGGAGTGTCCGGACAGGTCACTATGGCTACACCTTC.

This chain connects TRBV28 to TRBJ1-5; D is unclear. Trimming took off 5 bases at V and 5 bases at J, with 16 bases between the two ends. This CDR3 is 15 amino acids long. Germline lookup yields CDR1 MDHEN and CDR2 SYDVKM. The CDR3 DNA follows: TGTGCCAGCAGTCACTACCAGTTTGACGATCAGCCCCAGCATTTT. It codes for CASSHYQFDDQPQHF.

V and J are TRBV28 and TRBJ1-2; 7 bases fit TRBD1. With 5 bases clipped from V and 6 bases from J, the junction kept 12 bases outside the gene matches. CDR1 and CDR2 from the germline V gene are MDHEN and SYDVKM. There are 15 residues in the CDR3. CDR3 DNA: TGTGCCAGCAGTCCGCAGACAGGGTGGAATGATGGCTACACCTTC. As protein: CASSPQTGWNDGYTF.

Comment on this clone: The junction departs from the called germline gene at one end, perhaps through a read error. This rearrangement joins TRBV4-3 to TRBJ2-2, with D tentatively TRBD1 or TRBD2 (6 bases each). The germline CDR1 and CDR2 sequences are LGHNA and YSLEER. The CDR3 runs to 19 residues. Here the CDR3 DNA reads TGCGCCAGCAGCCAAGATCGCCGGCCTGGGGGGCCGAGGCACCGGGGAGCTGTTTTT. As protein: CASSQDRRPGGPRHRGAVF.

This chain joins TRBV19 and TRBJ2-1, with a weak D call TRBD1 (6 bases). Between the trimmed V and J ends, which lost 5 bases and 8 bases, there was a span of 13 bases. Germline assignment: CDR1 LNHDA and CDR2 SQIVND (reference sequence). This CDR3 region has 13 residues. CDR3 nucleotide sequence: TGTGCCAGTAGTCTCAGGGGCGGAGATGAGCAGTTCTTC. Translation: CASSLRGGDEQFF. The full variable domain, with the rest looked up from reference TRBV19 and TRBJ2-1, is DGGITQSPKYLFRKEGQNVTLSCEQNLNHDAMYWYRQDPGQGLRLIYYSQIVNDFQKGDIAEGYSVSREKKESFPLTVTSAQKNPTAFYLCASSLRGGDEQFFGPGTRLTVL.

The J gene is TRBJ1-5, the V gene TRBV19, with 10 bases that match TRBD1. The CDR3 is 15 residues long. V was pared by 6 bases and J by 3 bases, with 5 bases of the junction left unmatched. Germline V gives CDR1 LNHDA, CDR2 SQIVND (reference sequence). The CDR3 protein is CASSGDRGHNQPQHF. The DNA of the CDR3 is TGTGCCAGTAGCGGGGACAGGGGCCACAATCAGCCCCAGCATTTT.

The chain is built from TRBV18 and TRBJ2-5, with 11 bases fitting TRBD1. The ends lost 5 bases at V and 5 bases at J; junction bases unmatched: 7. The CDR3 spans 15 residues. Germline V CDR1 and CDR2: KGHSH, LQKENI. The CDR3 spells CASSYGQGAWETQYF. In DNA, the CDR3 is TGTGCCAGCTCATATGGACAGGGGGCCTGGGAGACCCAGTACTTC.

The genes are TRBV4-1 and TRBJ1-1; no clear D. The CDR3 covers 15 residues. V was cut by 1 base and J by 0 bases, with 9 bases left in between. CDR1 and CDR2 from the germline V gene are MGHRA and YSYEKL. The CDR3 region is CASSQGNSLNTEAFF. In DNA, the CDR3 is TGCGCCAGCAGCCAAGGGAACAGCCTGAACACTGAAGCTTTCTTT.

The V and J genes are TRBV20-1 and TRBJ1-1; D is ambiguous. The V end was cut by 4 bases, the J end by 5 bases, with 8 bases between. Germline CDR1 reads DFQATT; CDR2 reads SNEGSKA (reference sequence). CDR3 length: 11 amino acids. The CDR3 sequence is CSAISYTEAFF. The CDR3 DNA reads TGCAGTGCTATTAGTTATACTGAAGCTTTCTTT.

The CDR3 DNA reads TGTGCCAGCAGGGCCCCAGGCCTGACCTATGGCTACACCTTC. Amino acids: CASRAPGLTYGYTF. The chain is built from TRBV5-4 and TRBJ1-2; D is unresolved. Deletions cut 5 bases from V and 4 bases from J, with 15 bases between. Germline V lookup: CDR1 SGHNT, CDR2 YYREEE (reference sequence). The CDR3 is 14 amino acids.

The J gene is TRBJ2-1, the V gene TRBV9, with 9 bases identical to TRBD1. Germline-derived CDR1 and CDR2 are SGDLS and YYNGEE. CDR3 size: 14 residues. V trimming: 3 bases; J trimming: 8 bases; junction bases outside the gene matches: 6. The CDR3 DNA is TGTGCCAGCAGCGGCGGGACAGGGTGGGATGAGCAGTTCTTC. Amino acid sequence: CASSGGTGWDEQFF.

The V gene is TRBV19, the J gene TRBJ1-1; TRBD1 matches 9 bases. CDR1 and CDR2 (germline): LNHDA, SQIVND (reference sequence). CDR3 length: 14 residues. The J segment lost 1 base and the V segment lost 8 bases, leaving 5 bases of the junction unmatched. This CDR3 is CASGTGITNTEAFF. The DNA of the CDR3 is TGTGCCAGTGGGACAGGGATAACGAACACTGAAGCTTTCTTT.

The chain has TRBV28 and TRBJ1-2; 10 bases fit TRBD1. From germline, CDR1 is MDHEN and CDR2 SYDVKM. V lost 6 bases and J lost 4; bases outside the gene matches: 11. The CDR3 spans 16 residues. This CDR3 is CASSPAGQGSGYGYTF. CDR3 sequence (DNA): TGTGCCAGCAGCCCGGCGGGACAGGGGTCGGGCTATGGCTACACCTTC.

This rearrangement joins TRBV5-6 to TRBJ2-7; a possible D gene is TRBD2 (6 bases). CDR1 and CDR2 (germline): SGHDT, YYEEEE. This CDR3 comprises 14 residues. V lost 0 bases, J lost 6 bases, and 13 bases lay in between. The CDR3 region is CASSLEGWGGEQYF. As DNA, the CDR3 is TGTGCCAGCAGCTTGGAAGGTTGGGGAGGCGAGCAGTACTTC.